This is a list of T cell receptor beta chains from one sample in a study of control samples from healthy donors and cancer patients. Measured with immunoSEQ multiplex PCR; TCRdb has only the in-frame clones, and not every one. The table lists some 110,000 clones, 80% to 90% of them singletons. Sequences were obtained from PBMCs. These receptors came from a woman between 50 and 59 years old with colorectal cancer. The CDR3 runs from the conserved cysteine through the conserved F or W.

V: TRBV3-1/TRBV3-2
J: TRBJ1-1
CDR3: CASNPTGDTEAFF

V: TRBV19
J: TRBJ1-1
CDR3: CASQQGANTEAFF

V: TRBV30
J: TRBJ2-7
CDR3: CAWRRTLDEQYF

V: TRBV18
J: TRBJ1-1
CDR3: CASSPVGSANTEAFF

V: TRBV2
J: TRBJ2-7
CDR3: CASILAGNLLQYF

V: TRBV4-2
J: TRBJ2-7
CDR3: CASSRTRAADWNSYEQYF

V: TRBV18
J: TRBJ2-5
CDR3: CASSPQTSGGAETQYF

V: TRBV5-1
J: TRBJ2-4
CDR3: CASSLARTGETLAKNIQYF

V: TRBV18
J: TRBJ2-1
CDR3: CASSALRNVESNNEQFF

V: TRBV5-1
J: TRBJ2-3
CDR3: CASSLRRDRHTDTQYF

V: TRBV7-2
J: TRBJ2-6
CDR3: CVSGPASGANVLTF

V: TRBV27
J: TRBJ2-7
CDR3: CASSPRGGTGKYRIEQYF

V: TRBV3-1/TRBV3-2
J: TRBJ2-1
CDR3: CASSQGLAGGLWNEQFF

V: TRBV7-2
J: TRBJ2-7
CDR3: CASSSPPFGAYEQYF

V: TRBV5-1
J: TRBJ2-7
CDR3: CASSLESGSYYEQYF

V: TRBV19
J: TRBJ1-2
CDR3: CASSISSAGYTF

V: TRBV7-6
J: TRBJ2-2
CDR3: CASSYWEANTGELFF

V: TRBV2
J: TRBJ2-5
CDR3: CASSLLETQYF

V: TRBV7-2
J: TRBJ2-5
CDR3: CASSFGLAGVGETQYF

V: TRBV20-1
J: TRBJ1-6
CDR3: CSASLNSPLHF

V: TRBV15
J: TRBJ1-1
CDR3: CATSRDLGQEDEAFF

V: TRBV28
J: TRBJ1-5
CDR3: CASSFQIDQPQHF

V: TRBV6-5
J: TRBJ2-7
CDR3: CASSPPGGNREQYF

V: TRBV28
J: TRBJ1-2
CDR3: CASSLDLADYGYTF

V: TRBV23-1
J: TRBJ1-1
CDR3: CASSQSVGRQPKMNTEAFF

V: TRBV4-1
J: TRBJ1-4
CDR3: CASSRDFTGGEKLFF

V: TRBV27
J: TRBJ1-5
CDR3: CASSGLYNQPQHF

V: TRBV7-2
J: TRBJ2-1
CDR3: CASSFLSGRVYNEQFF

V: TRBV19
J: TRBJ2-1
CDR3: CASARTSGRGLPYNEQFF